This TCR beta chain derives from a study of STAT3 mutations in large granular lymphocyte leukemia. This clone was seen only a few times. Its antigen is still unknown. Whole-study findings and limits: In about 30% of the 18 patients, new TCR clonotypes emerged after therapy. At least one immunodominant TCR beta clonotype appeared in every T-cell large granular lymphocyte leukemia patient.

CDR3 size: 14 residues. Germline V lookup: CDR1 SGHNT, CDR2 YENEEA. Trimming left V 5 bases short and J 0 bases short, with 9 bases between. TCRdb keeps only in-frame clones here, not all; method: immunoSEQ multiplex PCR. Found here are fewer than 6,000 clones, roughly 50% of them singletons; the top ten hold 50% to 65%. The chain joins TRBV11-3 to TRBJ2-3; no firm D call. The origin of this receptor is a woman in her 70s with T-cell large granular lymphocyte leukemia. Some clones in this sample may be carry-over from other donors' samples. Sequenced material: peripheral blood mononuclear cells. CDR3 DNA sequence: TGTGCCAGCAGCCTGGACGGGAGCACAGATACGCAGTATTTT. Encoded protein: CASSLDGSTDTQYF.